This T cell receptor beta chain originates from a study of early T cells in non-severe SARS-CoV-2 infection. Study-wide context: The chains were unpaired, and the sequenced material was bulk RNA from unsorted whole blood.

The TCR library protocol attached unique molecular identifiers to the individual cDNA molecules. TCRdb re-derived calls from the 5' RACE reads in MiXCR, one entry per CDR3 protein. The table records some 70,000 distinct CDR3 sequences, roughly 8.7% of them present only once. Germline V gene sequence: CDR1 MNHEY, CDR2 SVGAGI. V gave up 5 bases and J gave up 1 base, with 9 bases separating them. The CDR3 covers 15 residues. Findings of the study overall: Anti-spike CD8 responses were favored in VDJdb matching, and private and CD4 specificities were missed.

This clonotype was counted ten times or more. Its antigen is still unknown. The TCR comes from an adult who was a healthcare worker with PCR-confirmed SARS-CoV-2 infection or an uninfected control (not recorded which). Sequenced: whole blood. The gene calls are TRBV6-5 and TRBJ2-6; a weak D match, TRBD2 (5 bases). The CDR3 region is CASSPGDSGANVLTF. The CDR3 nucleotides read TGTGCCAGCAGTCCCGGGGATTCTGGGGCCAACGTCCTGACTTTC.